This passage covers 21 T cell receptor beta chains from one sample sequenced in a study of shared clonotypes between healthy human individuals. Selected positively for CCR7 and CD45RO-negative, naive CD8 cells excluded terminally differentiated effector memory CD45RA+ cells. This table comes from immunoSEQ multiplex PCR, and its TCRdb copy is limited to in-frame clones, with some not included. The repertoire holds about 680,000 clones, with just over 90% as singletons. Sequenced input: naive CD8+ T cells sorted from blood. These receptors were collected from a man aged 25 to 40 in good health.

This chain's CDR3 is CASSQDAYTQYF. The CDR3 DNA follows: TGTGCCAGCAGCCAAGACGCCTATACGCAGTATTTT. The chain links TRBV14 to TRBJ2-3; D not certain. Germline V lookup: CDR1 SGHDN, CDR2 FVKESK. The CDR3 has 12 amino acids. Trimming took 0 bases from V and 7 from J, leaving 5 bases between them.

The rearrangement links TRBV18 to TRBJ2-3, with a tentative D call TRBD1 (6 bases). Germline V CDR1 and CDR2: KGHSH, LQKENI. V was shortened by 6 bases and J by 6 bases, with 19 bases between the two germline ends. The CDR3 consists of 15 residues. The CDR3 sequence: CASSQGPGELDTQYF. In DNA, the CDR3 is TGTGCCAGCTCTCAGGGACCAGGGGAACTGGATACGCAGTATTTT. The full variable domain, in which reference TRBV18 and TRBJ2-3 provide the parts outside the CDR3, is NAGVMQNPRHLVRRRGQEARLRCSPMKGHSHVYWYRQLPEEGLKFMVYLQKENIIDESGMPKERFSAEFPKEGPSILRIQQVVRGDSAAYFCASSQGPGELDTQYFGPGTRLTVL.

A single count supports this clone. The gene calls are TRBV27 and TRBJ1-1; perhaps TRBD1 as D (6 bases). The CDR3 totals 15 residues. Germline CDR1 is MNHEY and CDR2 is SMNVEV (reference sequence). Trimming took 0 bases from V and 1 from J, leaving 9 bases between them. CDR3: CASSLSGTPNTEAFF. The CDR3 nucleotides read TGTGCCAGCAGTTTATCGGGGACACCGAACACTGAAGCTTTCTTT.

V and J are TRBV6-5 and TRBJ1-2; D not resolved. Germline V gene data show CDR1 as MNHEY and CDR2 as SVGAGI. The CDR3 consists of 15 residues. V was clipped by 6 bases and J by 6 bases, with 20 bases between them. The CDR3 sequence: CASRQADGNQHGYTF. CDR3 nucleotides: TGTGCCAGCAGGCAAGCGGACGGAAACCAACATGGCTACACCTTC.

CDR3 loop: CASSPSLGFLNTGELFF. CDR3 nucleotide sequence: TGTGCCAGCAGCCCCAGTTTGGGTTTTCTAAACACCGGGGAGCTGTTTTTT. The V call is TRBV13, the J call TRBJ2-2; D is unresolved. The germline CDR1 and CDR2 sequences are PRHDT and FYEKMQ (reference sequence). There are 17 residues in the CDR3. V shed 5 bases and J shed 2 bases, with 18 bases lying between them.

The chain carries TRBV7-9 and TRBJ2-7; TRBD1 matches 7 bases. The V gene's germline CDR1 is SEHNR and CDR2 FQNEAQ (reference sequence). V was pared by 5 bases and J by 3 bases, with 4 bases of the junction left unmatched. The CDR3 is 13 residues long. CDR3 nucleotide sequence: TGTGCCAGCAGCCACCAGGGGGACTACGAGCAGTACTTC. This gives the protein CASSHQGDYEQYF.

The chain recombines TRBV19 with TRBJ2-1; D may be TRBD2 (6 bases). Trimming left V 3 bases short and J 2 bases short, with 11 bases between. This CDR3 region has 15 residues. Germline CDR1 reads LNHDA; CDR2 reads SQIVND (reference sequence). Here the CDR3 reads CASSIVAGPYNEQFF. The CDR3, as DNA: TGTGCCAGTAGTATCGTGGCGGGACCCTACAATGAGCAGTTCTTC.

The rearrangement joins TRBV15 to TRBJ1-1; D call uncertain. The V end lost 0 bases, the J end lost 3 bases, and 14 bases lay between the germline ends. CDR1 and CDR2 (germline): LNHNV, YYDKDF (reference sequence). The CDR3 covers 16 residues. The CDR3 protein is CATSRDWREGDTEAFF. For the CDR3, the DNA is TGTGCCACCAGCAGAGATTGGAGGGAAGGAGACACTGAAGCTTTCTTT.

The rearrangement uses TRBV7-8 and TRBJ1-2; 7 bases match TRBD1. The trim removed 3 bases at V and 5 bases at J, leaving 12 bases unmatched. This CDR3 region has 16 residues. The germline gives CDR1 SGHVS, CDR2 FQNEAQ. This CDR3 is CASSFYGAGGRYGYTF. CDR3 bases: TGTGCCAGCAGCTTCTATGGGGCAGGGGGTCGGTATGGCTACACCTTC.

The sample holds a few counts of this clone. This chain joins TRBV7-8 and TRBJ1-5; a weak D match, TRBD1 (6 bases). Trimming took 4 bases from V and 5 from J, leaving 12 bases between them. Germline assignment: CDR1 SGHVS and CDR2 FQNEAQ. This CDR3 has 14 residues. CDR3 nucleotide sequence: TGTGCCAGCAGCTCTGTACAGGGTGATCAGCCCCAGCATTTT. The encoded protein is CASSSVQGDQPQHF.

The chain couples TRBV9 to TRBJ1-3, with D possibly TRBD1 on 5 matching bases. The CDR3 sequence is 15 residues long. Germline CDR1 and CDR2: SGDLS and YYNGEE. V dropped 4 bases and J dropped 1 base, with 12 bases sitting between them. The CDR3 DNA is TGTGCCAGCAGCTCCGAGGCAGGGTCTGGAAACACCATATATTTT. It encodes CASSSEAGSGNTIYF.

The chain has TRBV29-1 and TRBJ2-2, with TRBD2 identical over 12 bases. In germline, CDR1 is SQVTM, CDR2 ANQGSEA. V shed 1 base, J shed 2 bases, and the junction held 11 bases outside the gene matches. CDR3 size: 19 residues. The DNA of the CDR3 is TGCAGCGTTGAAGTCCTGCTAGCGGGAGGGAGTCGAAACACCGGGGAGCTGTTTTTT. Protein sequence: CSVEVLLAGGSRNTGELFF.

V and J are TRBV13 and TRBJ2-1; D may match TRBD1 or TRBD2 (5 bases each). Between the trimmed V and J ends, which lost 4 bases and 3 bases, there was a span of 13 bases. CDR3 length equals 15 residues. The germline V gene encodes CDR1 PRHDT and CDR2 FYEKMQ (reference sequence). This CDR3 reads CASSSSGAGYNEQFF. The CDR3 bases are TGTGCCAGCAGCTCGTCCGGGGCGGGCTACAATGAGCAGTTCTTC. Supplemented by reference TRBV13 and TRBJ2-1, the full variable domain reads AAGVIQSPRHLIKEKRETATLKCYPIPRHDTVYWYQQGPGQDPQFLISFYEKMQSDKGSIPDRFSAQQFSDYHSELNMSSLELGDSALYFCASSSSGAGYNEQFFGPGTRLTVL.

The J gene is TRBJ2-1, the V gene TRBV29-1, with D possibly TRBD1 on 6 matching bases. CDR1 and CDR2 (germline): SQVTM, ANQGSEA. Trimming removed 3 bases from V and 5 bases from J, with 14 bases in between. The CDR3 runs to 14 residues. DNA of the CDR3: TGCAGCGTTGAGCCCAGGGGATCTAACAATGAGCAGTTCTTC. Translated, it gives CSVEPRGSNNEQFF.

V gene TRBV5-8 combines with J gene TRBJ2-2; 9 bases are shared with TRBD1. This CDR3 has 16 amino acids. Germline-derived CDR1 and CDR2 are SGHTS and YDEGEE. Losses at the gene ends were 3 bases for V and 3 bases for J; bases not matched to a gene: 6. DNA for the CDR3: TGTGCCAGCAGCTCCGGGGACAGGGTGTACACCGGGGAGCTGTTTTTT. It encodes CASSSGDRVYTGELFF.

This chain connects TRBV28 to TRBJ2-3; 10 bases are a match to TRBD1. V shed 2 bases, J shed 4 bases, and the junction held 9 bases outside the gene matches. This CDR3 has 17 amino acids. Looked up from germline, CDR1 is MDHEN and CDR2 is SYDVKM. This CDR3 is CASSLSPGQGISDTQYF. The CDR3 DNA sequence: TGTGCCAGCAGTTTAAGTCCGGGACAGGGGATTTCAGATACGCAGTATTTT.

The chain has TRBV19 and TRBJ2-1; 7 nucleotides agree with TRBD2. V lost 3 bases, J lost 3 bases, and 5 bases stayed unmatched. This CDR3 region has 15 residues. Germline V gives CDR1 LNHDA, CDR2 SQIVND (reference sequence). CDR3 protein: CASSIGASGYNEQFF. CDR3 nucleotides: TGTGCCAGTAGTATCGGGGCTAGCGGCTACAATGAGCAGTTCTTC. The full variable domain, its missing parts supplied by reference TRBV19 and TRBJ2-1, is DGGITQSPKYLFRKEGQNVTLSCEQNLNHDAMYWYRQDPGQGLRLIYYSQIVNDFQKGDIAEGYSVSREKKESFPLTVTSAQKNPTAFYLCASSIGASGYNEQFFGPGTRLTVL.

J is TRBJ1-1 and V is TRBV27; D is unclear. This CDR3 has 14 amino acids. The germline V gene has CDR1 MNHEY and CDR2 SMNVEV (reference sequence). Trimming left V 0 bases short and J 8 bases short, with 13 bases between. The CDR3 is CASSLSSRRGEAFF. As DNA, the CDR3 is TGTGCCAGCAGTTTATCTTCCCGCCGTGGAGAAGCTTTCTTT.

The V call is TRBV7-9, the J call TRBJ2-7, with D possibly matching TRBD2 (6 bases). Deletions cut 4 bases from V and 3 bases from J, with 10 bases between. The CDR3 spans 13 residues. Germline-derived CDR1 and CDR2 are SEHNR and FQNEAQ (reference sequence). DNA for the CDR3: TGTGCCAGCAGCTCCGGGGGATTCTACGAGCAGTACTTC. This sequence encodes CASSSGGFYEQYF.

The table lists this clone with a count of one. V usage is TRBV25-1 and J usage is TRBJ1-6; D gene unclear. Germline loops: CDR1 MGHDK, CDR2 SYGVNS. The CDR3 length is 14 residues. Trimming took off 7 bases at V and 5 bases at J, with 12 bases between the two ends. CDR3 bases: TGTGCCAGCATAAACCCAACTAATAATTCACCCCTCCACTTT. Its protein product is CASINPTNNSPLHF.

Concerning this clone itself: One junction end does not reproduce the germline sequence, and a read error may be involved. The chain has TRBV5-1 and TRBJ1-4; tentative D call: TRBD1 (5 bases). Germline V gene lookup returns CDR1 SGHRS and CDR2 YFSETQ. The CDR3 spans 15 residues. The CDR3 DNA follows: TGCGCCAGCAGGAGGGACTCGGCAACCAATGAAAAACTGTTTTTT. Protein: CASRRDSATNEKLFF.